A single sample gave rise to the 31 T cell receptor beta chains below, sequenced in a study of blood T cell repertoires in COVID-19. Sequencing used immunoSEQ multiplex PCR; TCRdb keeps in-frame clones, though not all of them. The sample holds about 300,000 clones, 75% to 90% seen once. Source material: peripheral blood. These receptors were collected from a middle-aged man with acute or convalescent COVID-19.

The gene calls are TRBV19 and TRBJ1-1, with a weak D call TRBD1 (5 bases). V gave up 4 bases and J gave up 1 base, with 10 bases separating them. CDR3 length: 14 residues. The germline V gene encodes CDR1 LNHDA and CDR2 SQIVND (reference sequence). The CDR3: CASSTDRTNTEAFF. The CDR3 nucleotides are TGTGCCAGTAGTACCGACAGAACGAACACTGAAGCTTTCTTT.

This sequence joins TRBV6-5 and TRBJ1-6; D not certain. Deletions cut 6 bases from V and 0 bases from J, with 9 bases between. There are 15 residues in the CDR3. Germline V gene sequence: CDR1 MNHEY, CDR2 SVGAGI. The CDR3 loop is CASSVFSSYNSPLHF. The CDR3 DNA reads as TGTGCCAGCAGCGTATTTAGCTCCTATAATTCACCCCTCCACTTT.

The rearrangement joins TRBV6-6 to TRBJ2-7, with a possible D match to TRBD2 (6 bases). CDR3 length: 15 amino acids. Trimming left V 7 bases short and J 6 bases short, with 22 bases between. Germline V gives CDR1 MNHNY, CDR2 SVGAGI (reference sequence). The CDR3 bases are TGTGCCAGCAATCCAGGGTGGGGAGGCCAACCCGAGCAGTACTTC. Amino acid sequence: CASNPGWGGQPEQYF.

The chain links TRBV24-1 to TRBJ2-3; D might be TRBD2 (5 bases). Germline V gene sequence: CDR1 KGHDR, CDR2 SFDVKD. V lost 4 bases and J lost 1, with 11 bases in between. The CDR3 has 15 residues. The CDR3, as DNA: TGTGCCACCAGTGAGGTGAATAGCGGCACAGATACGCAGTATTTT. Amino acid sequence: CATSEVNSGTDTQYF.

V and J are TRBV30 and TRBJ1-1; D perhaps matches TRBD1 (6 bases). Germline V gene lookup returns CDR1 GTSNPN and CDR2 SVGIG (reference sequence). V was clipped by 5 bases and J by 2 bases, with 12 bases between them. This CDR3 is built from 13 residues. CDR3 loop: CAWARQENTEAFF. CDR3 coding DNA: TGTGCCTGGGCCAGACAGGAAAACACTGAAGCTTTCTTT.

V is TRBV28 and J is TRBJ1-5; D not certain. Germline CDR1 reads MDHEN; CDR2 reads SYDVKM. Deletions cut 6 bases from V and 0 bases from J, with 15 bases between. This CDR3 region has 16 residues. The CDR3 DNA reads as TGTGCCAGCAGCCAAACGGCGGGTTATAGCAATCAGCCCCAGCATTTT. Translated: CASSQTAGYSNQPQHF.

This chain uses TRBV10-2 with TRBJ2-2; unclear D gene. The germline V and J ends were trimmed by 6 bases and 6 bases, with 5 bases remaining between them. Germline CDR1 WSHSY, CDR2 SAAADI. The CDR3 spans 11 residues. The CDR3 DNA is TGCGCCAGCAGGTCGGCCGGGGAGCTGTTTTTT. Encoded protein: CASRSAGELFF.

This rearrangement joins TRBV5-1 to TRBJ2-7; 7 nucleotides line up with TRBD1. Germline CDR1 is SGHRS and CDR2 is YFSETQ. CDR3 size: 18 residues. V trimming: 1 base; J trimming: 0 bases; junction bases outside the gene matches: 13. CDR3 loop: CASSLFPPGTVLSYEQYF. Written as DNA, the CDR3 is TGCGCCAGCAGCTTGTTCCCCCCAGGGACAGTCCTCTCCTACGAGCAGTACTTC. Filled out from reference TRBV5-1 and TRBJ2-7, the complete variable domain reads KAGVTQTPRYLIKTRGQQVTLSCSPISGHRSVSWYQQTPGQGLQFLFEYFSETQRNKGNFPGRFSGRQFSNSRSEMNVSTLELGDSALYLCASSLFPPGTVLSYEQYFGPGTRLTVT.

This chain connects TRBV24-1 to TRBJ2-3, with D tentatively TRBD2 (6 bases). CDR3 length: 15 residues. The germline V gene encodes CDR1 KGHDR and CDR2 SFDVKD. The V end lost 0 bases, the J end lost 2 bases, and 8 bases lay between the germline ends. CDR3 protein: CATSDLGRPTDTQYF. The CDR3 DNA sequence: TGTGCCACCAGTGATTTGGGGAGGCCCACAGATACGCAGTATTTT.

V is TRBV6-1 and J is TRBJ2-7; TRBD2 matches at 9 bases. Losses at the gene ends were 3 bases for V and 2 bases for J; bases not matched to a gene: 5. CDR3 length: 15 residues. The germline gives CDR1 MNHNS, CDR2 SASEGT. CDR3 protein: CASSEMGGGAYEQYF. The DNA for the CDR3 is TGTGCCAGCAGTGAGATGGGCGGGGGGGCCTACGAGCAGTACTTC.

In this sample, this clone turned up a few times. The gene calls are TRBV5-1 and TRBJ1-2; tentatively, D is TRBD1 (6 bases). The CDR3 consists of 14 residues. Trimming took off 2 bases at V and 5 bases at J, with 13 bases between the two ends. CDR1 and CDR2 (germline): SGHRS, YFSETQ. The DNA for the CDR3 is TGCGCCAGCAGCTTCCAACAGGGCGGGTATGGCTACACCTTC. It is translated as CASSFQQGGYGYTF.

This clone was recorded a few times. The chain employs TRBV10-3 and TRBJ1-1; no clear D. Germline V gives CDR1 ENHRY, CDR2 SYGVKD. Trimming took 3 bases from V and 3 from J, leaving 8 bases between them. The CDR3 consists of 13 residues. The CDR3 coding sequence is TGTGCCATCAGTGAAAACAGTTACACTGAAGCTTTCTTT. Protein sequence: CAISENSYTEAFF.

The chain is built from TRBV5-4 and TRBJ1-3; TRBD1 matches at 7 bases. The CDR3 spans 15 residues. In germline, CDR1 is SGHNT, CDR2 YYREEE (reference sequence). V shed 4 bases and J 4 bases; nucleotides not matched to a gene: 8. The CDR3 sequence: CASSKAMDRGNTIYF. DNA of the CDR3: TGTGCCAGCAGCAAAGCCATGGACAGGGGAAACACCATATATTTT.

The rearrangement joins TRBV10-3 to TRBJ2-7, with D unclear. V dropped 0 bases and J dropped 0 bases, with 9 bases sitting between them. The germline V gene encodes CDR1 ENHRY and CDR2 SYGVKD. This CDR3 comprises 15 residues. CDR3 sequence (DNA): TGTGCCATCAGTGAGTCGTACACTATCTCCTACGAGCAGTACTTC. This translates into CAISESYTISYEQYF.

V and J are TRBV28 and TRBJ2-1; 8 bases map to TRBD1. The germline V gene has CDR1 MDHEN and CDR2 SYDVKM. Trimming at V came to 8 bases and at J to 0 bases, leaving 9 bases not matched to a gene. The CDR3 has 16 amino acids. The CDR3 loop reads CASGGRQGSSYNEQFF. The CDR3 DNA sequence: TGTGCCAGCGGAGGGCGACAGGGGAGCTCCTACAATGAGCAGTTCTTC.

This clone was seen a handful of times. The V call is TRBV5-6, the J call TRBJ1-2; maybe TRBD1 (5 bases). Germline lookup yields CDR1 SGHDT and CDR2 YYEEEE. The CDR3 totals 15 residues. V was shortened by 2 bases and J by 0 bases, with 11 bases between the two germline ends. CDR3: CASSFWRDANYGYTF. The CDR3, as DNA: TGTGCCAGCAGCTTTTGGAGGGACGCTAACTATGGCTACACCTTC. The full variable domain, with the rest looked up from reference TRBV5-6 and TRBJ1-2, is DAGVTQSPTHLIKTRGQQVTLRCSPKSGHDTVSWYQQALGQGPQFIFQYYEEEERQRGNFPDRFSGHQFPNYSSELNVNALLLGDSALYLCASSFWRDANYGYTFGSGTRLTVV.

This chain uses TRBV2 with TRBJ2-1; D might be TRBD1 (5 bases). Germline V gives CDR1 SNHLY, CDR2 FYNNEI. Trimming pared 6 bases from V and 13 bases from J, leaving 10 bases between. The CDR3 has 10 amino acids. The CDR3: CASRDSFQFF. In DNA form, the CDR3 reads TGTGCCAGCAGAGACAGTTTCCAGTTCTTC.

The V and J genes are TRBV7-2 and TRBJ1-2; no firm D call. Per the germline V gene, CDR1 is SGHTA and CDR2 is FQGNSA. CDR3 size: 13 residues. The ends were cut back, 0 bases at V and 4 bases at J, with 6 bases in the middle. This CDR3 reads CASSLAGIYGYTF. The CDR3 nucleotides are TGTGCCAGCAGCTTAGCCGGGATCTATGGCTACACCTTC.

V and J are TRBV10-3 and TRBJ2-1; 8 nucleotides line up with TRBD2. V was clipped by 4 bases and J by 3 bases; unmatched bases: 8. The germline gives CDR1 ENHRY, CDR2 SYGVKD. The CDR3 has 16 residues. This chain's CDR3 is CAISASAGAFYNEQFF. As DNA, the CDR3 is TGTGCCATCAGTGCATCAGCGGGGGCTTTCTACAATGAGCAGTTCTTC.

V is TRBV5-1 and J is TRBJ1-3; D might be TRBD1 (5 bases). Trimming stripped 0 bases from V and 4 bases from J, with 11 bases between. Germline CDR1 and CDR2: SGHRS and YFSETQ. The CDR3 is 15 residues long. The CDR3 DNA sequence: TGCGCCAGCAGCTTGGACCCAGGGTTCGGAAACACCATATATTTT. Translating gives CASSLDPGFGNTIYF.

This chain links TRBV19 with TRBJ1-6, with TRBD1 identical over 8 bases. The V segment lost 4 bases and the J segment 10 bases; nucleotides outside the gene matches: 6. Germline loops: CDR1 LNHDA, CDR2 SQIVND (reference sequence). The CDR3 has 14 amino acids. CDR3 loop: CASSTTGAESPLHF. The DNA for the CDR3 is TGTGCCAGTAGTACGACAGGGGCGGAATCACCCCTCCACTTT.

CDR3 DNA sequence: TGTGCCAGCAGCTTTAGCGGGGGAAAAGAGCAGTACTTC. Its protein is CASSFSGGKEQYF. The chain joins TRBV6-5 to TRBJ2-7; 9 bases fit TRBD2. The V gene's germline CDR1 is MNHEY and CDR2 SVGAGI. The CDR3 runs 13 residues. The trim removed 6 bases at V and 7 bases at J, leaving 7 bases unmatched.

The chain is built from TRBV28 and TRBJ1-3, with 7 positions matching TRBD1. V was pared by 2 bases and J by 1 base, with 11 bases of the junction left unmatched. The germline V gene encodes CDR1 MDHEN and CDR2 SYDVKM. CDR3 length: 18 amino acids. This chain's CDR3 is CASSLGGTVTGSGNTIYF. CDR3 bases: TGTGCCAGCAGTTTAGGGGGGACAGTGACTGGATCTGGAAACACCATATATTTT.

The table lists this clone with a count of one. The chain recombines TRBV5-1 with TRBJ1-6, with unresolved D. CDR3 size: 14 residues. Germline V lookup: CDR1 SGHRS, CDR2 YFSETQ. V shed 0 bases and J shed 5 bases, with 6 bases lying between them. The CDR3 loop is CASSLDSHNSPLHF. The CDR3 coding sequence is TGCGCCAGCAGCTTGGACAGCCATAATTCACCCCTCCACTTT. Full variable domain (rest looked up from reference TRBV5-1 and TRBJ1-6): KAGVTQTPRYLIKTRGQQVTLSCSPISGHRSVSWYQQTPGQGLQFLFEYFSETQRNKGNFPGRFSGRQFSNSRSEMNVSTLELGDSALYLCASSLDSHNSPLHFGNGTRLTVT.

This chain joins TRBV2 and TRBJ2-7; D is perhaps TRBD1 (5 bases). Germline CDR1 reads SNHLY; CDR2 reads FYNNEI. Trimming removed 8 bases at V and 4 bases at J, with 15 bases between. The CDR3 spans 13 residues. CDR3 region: CASDQQGVYEQYF. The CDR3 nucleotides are TGTGCCAGCGACCAACAAGGGGTTTACGAGCAGTACTTC.

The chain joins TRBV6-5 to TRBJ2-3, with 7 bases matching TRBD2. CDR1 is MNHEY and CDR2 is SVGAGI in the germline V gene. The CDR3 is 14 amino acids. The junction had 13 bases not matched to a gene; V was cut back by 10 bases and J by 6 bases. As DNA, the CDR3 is TGTGCCACAGGCTGGGGGGGGGAATTGGATACGCAGTATTTT. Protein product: CATGWGGELDTQYF.

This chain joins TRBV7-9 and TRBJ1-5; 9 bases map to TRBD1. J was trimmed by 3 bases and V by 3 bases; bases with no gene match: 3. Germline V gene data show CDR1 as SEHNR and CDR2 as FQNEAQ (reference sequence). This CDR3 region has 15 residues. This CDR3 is CASSLGQGTNQPQHF. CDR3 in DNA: TGTGCCAGCAGCTTGGGACAGGGTACCAATCAGCCCCAGCATTTT.

The CDR3 coding sequence is TGTGCCAGCAGGAGGGACAGGGGGCTGGGGCCTGAAGCTTTCTTT. This sequence encodes CASRRDRGLGPEAFF. The rearrangement uses TRBV5-6 and TRBJ1-1, with 12 bases matching TRBD1. Germline assignment: CDR1 SGHDT and CDR2 YYEEEE. The CDR3 runs 15 residues. J gave up 6 bases and V 5 bases, and 8 bases lay outside the gene matches. The full variable domain, rest sourced from reference TRBV5-6 and TRBJ1-1, is DAGVTQSPTHLIKTRGQQVTLRCSPKSGHDTVSWYQQALGQGPQFIFQYYEEEERQRGNFPDRFSGHQFPNYSSELNVNALLLGDSALYLCASRRDRGLGPEAFFGQGTRLTVV.

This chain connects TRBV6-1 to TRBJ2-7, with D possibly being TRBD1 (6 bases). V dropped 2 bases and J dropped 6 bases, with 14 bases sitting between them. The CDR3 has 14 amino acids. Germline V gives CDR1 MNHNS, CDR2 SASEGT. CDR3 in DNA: TGTGCCAGCAGTGAAACGGACAGAGCGGTCGAGCAGTACTTC. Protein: CASSETDRAVEQYF.

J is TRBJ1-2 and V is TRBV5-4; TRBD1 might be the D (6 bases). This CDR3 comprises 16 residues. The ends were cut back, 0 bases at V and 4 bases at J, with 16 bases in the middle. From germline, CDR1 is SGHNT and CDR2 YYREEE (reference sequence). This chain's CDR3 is CASSLDFQNRAYGYTF. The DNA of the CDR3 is TGTGCCAGCAGCTTGGACTTTCAGAACAGGGCCTATGGCTACACCTTC. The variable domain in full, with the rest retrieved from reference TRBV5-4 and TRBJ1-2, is ETGVTQSPTHLIKTRGQQVTLRCSSQSGHNTVSWYQQALGQGPQFIFQYYREEENGRGNFPPRFSGLQFPNYSSELNVNALELDDSALYLCASSLDFQNRAYGYTFGSGTRLTVV.

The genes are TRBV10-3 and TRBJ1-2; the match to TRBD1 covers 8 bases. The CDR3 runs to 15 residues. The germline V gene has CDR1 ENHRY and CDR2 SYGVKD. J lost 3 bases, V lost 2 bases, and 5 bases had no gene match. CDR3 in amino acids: CAISETTGVDYGYTF. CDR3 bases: TGTGCCATCAGTGAGACGACAGGGGTCGACTATGGCTACACCTTC.